The 8 T cell receptor beta chains in this list originate from one sample, sequenced in a study of cytomegalovirus exposure and HLA in healthy donors. This PCR relied on a set of 60 Vbeta primers and 13 Jbeta primers. Clones were read by immunoSEQ multiplex PCR, and TCRdb kept only the in-frame ones, dropping some. The sample yields about 120,000 clones, roughly 80% seen once. Material for sequencing was PBMCs. The receptor set was obtained from a man younger than 35 in good health and CMV-seropositive.

The chain couples TRBV19 to TRBJ2-2, with D unresolved. The CDR3 has 17 amino acids. Trimming removed 3 bases at V and 4 bases at J, with 18 bases between. Germline V lookup: CDR1 LNHDA, CDR2 SQIVND (reference sequence). The CDR3 DNA sequence: TGTGCCAGTAGTATTTGGCGGCCACCATTTGGCACCGGGGAGCTGTTTTTT. It specifies CASSIWRPPFGTGELFF.

The V gene is TRBV30, the J gene TRBJ1-4; D is ambiguous. This CDR3 region has 13 residues. The germline gives CDR1 GTSNPN, CDR2 SVGIG (reference sequence). V was shortened by 4 bases and J by 6 bases, with 12 bases between the two germline ends. The CDR3 DNA reads TGTGCCTGGATGCGGGGATTTGATGAAAAACTGTTTTTT. It translates to CAWMRGFDEKLFF.

The chain has TRBV29-1 and TRBJ2-5; 9 nucleotides align to TRBD1. The CDR3 runs to 15 residues. With 4 bases clipped from V and 5 bases from J, the junction kept 11 bases outside the gene matches. Germline assignment: CDR1 SQVTM and CDR2 ANQGSEA. The CDR3 loop is CSVGSRDRARETQYF. As DNA, the CDR3 is TGCAGCGTTGGGAGCCGGGACAGGGCTCGCGAGACCCAGTACTTC. The variable domain in full, with the rest retrieved from reference TRBV29-1 and TRBJ2-5, is SAVISQKPSRDICQRGTSLTIQCQVDSQVTMMFWYRQQPGQSLTLIATANQGSEATYESGFVIDKFPISRPNLTFSTLTVSNMSPEDSSIYLCSVGSRDRARETQYFGPGTRLLVL.

The chain couples TRBV4-1 to TRBJ2-7; D is unresolved. Per the germline V gene, CDR1 is MGHRA and CDR2 is YSYEKL. The CDR3 has 15 amino acids. V lost 2 bases to trimming and J lost 4 bases, with 15 bases between them. The CDR3 sequence: CASSQLSLDQYEQYF. In nucleotides, the CDR3 is TGCGCCAGCAGCCAATTATCGTTAGATCAATACGAGCAGTACTTC.

J is TRBJ2-1 and V is TRBV10-3; TRBD2 matches at 9 bases. The germline V gene encodes CDR1 ENHRY and CDR2 SYGVKD. V lost 1 base, J lost 0 bases, and 10 bases stayed unmatched. The CDR3 consists of 19 residues. The CDR3 bases are TGTGCCATCAGTGAGTGGATGACTAGCGGTGGCAGCTCCTACAATGAGCAGTTCTTC. Its protein is CAISEWMTSGGSSYNEQFF.

The V call is TRBV4-3, the J call TRBJ1-1; D gene unclear. This CDR3 spans 15 amino acids. CDR1 and CDR2 from the germline V gene are LGHNA and YSLEER. Between the trimmed V and J ends, which lost 4 bases and 4 bases, there was a span of 16 bases. The CDR3 DNA is TGCGCCAGCAGCCTCGACCCTGGAGCCCCCACTGAAGCTTTCTTT. As protein: CASSLDPGAPTEAFF.

The chain couples TRBV11-2 to TRBJ2-1; tentative D call: TRBD2 (6 bases). In germline, CDR1 is SGHAT, CDR2 FQNNGV. The V and J ends lost 5 bases and 9 bases respectively, with 17 bases between them. The CDR3 has 14 residues. For the CDR3, the DNA is TGTGCCAGCAGCCGGGAGTTCGCCGCCGCTGAGCAGTTCTTC. It specifies CASSREFAAAEQFF.

The chain employs TRBV9 and TRBJ1-6; weak D call: TRBD1 (6 bases). V gave up 0 bases and J gave up 6 bases, with 10 bases separating them. CDR1 SGDLS and CDR2 YYNGEE come from the germline V gene. CDR3 size: 15 residues. CDR3 sequence reads: CASSVDRTANSPLHF. The CDR3 region has the DNA TGTGCCAGCAGCGTAGACCGGACAGCTAATTCACCCCTCCACTTT.